The 21 T cell receptor beta chains in this list originate from one sample, sequenced in a study of beta chain features in type 1 diabetes. Expressed TCRB transcripts were sequenced, since all the RNA that had been isolated was reverse transcribed. Profiling relied on immunoSEQ multiplex PCR, and the TCRdb table lists in-frame clones only, not all of them. Of 330,000 or so clones in the sample, about 15% were seen once. The sample was central memory CD4+ T cells from blood. The origin of the receptors is a man in his thirties or forties in good health.

The chain recombines TRBV6-5 with TRBJ1-3, with 7 bases identical to TRBD1. Germline CDR1 and CDR2: MNHEY and SVGAGI. V was clipped by 5 bases and J by 0 bases; unmatched bases: 4. This CDR3 region has 15 residues. The CDR3 DNA is TGTGCCAGCAGTATCGGGACAGCCTCTGGAAACACCATATATTTT. This codes for CASSIGTASGNTIYF.

This clone was counted a few times. This rearrangement joins TRBV7-8 to TRBJ2-2, with D maybe TRBD1 (6 bases). Germline V CDR1 and CDR2: SGHVS, FQNEAQ. This CDR3 is built from 17 residues. V lost 2 bases and J 1 base, leaving 14 bases between the germline ends. For the CDR3, the DNA is TGTGCCAGCAGCTTATCCTACGACAGGCTGAACACCGGGGAGCTGTTTTTT. Translating it yields CASSLSYDRLNTGELFF.

This clone was detected only a few times. The CDR3 region is CASSPTQGAGQPQHF. In nucleotides, the CDR3 is TGTGCCAGCAGCCCGACACAGGGGGCAGGTCAGCCCCAGCATTTT. V gene TRBV9 combines with J gene TRBJ1-5, with 9 bases fitting TRBD1. Germline assignment: CDR1 SGDLS and CDR2 YYNGEE. The CDR3 has 15 residues. V shed 4 bases, J shed 6 bases, and the junction held 8 bases outside the gene matches.

CDR3 nucleotide sequence: TGCGCCAGCAGCCGGACTAGCGCGATCACCGGGGAGCTGTTTTTT. Its translation: CASSRTSAITGELFF. This chain joins TRBV5-1 and TRBJ2-2; 9 positions agree with TRBD2. The V segment lost 4 bases and the J segment 4 bases; nucleotides outside the gene matches: 5. Germline values: CDR1 SGHRS, CDR2 YFSETQ. The CDR3 length is 15 residues. Full variable domain (rest looked up from reference TRBV5-1 and TRBJ2-2): KAGVTQTPRYLIKTRGQQVTLSCSPISGHRSVSWYQQTPGQGLQFLFEYFSETQRNKGNFPGRFSGRQFSNSRSEMNVSTLELGDSALYLCASSRTSAITGELFFGEGSRLTVL.

This clone was detected many times. The chain joins TRBV7-2 to TRBJ1-2; a possible D gene is TRBD1 (5 bases). Germline V gene sequence: CDR1 SGHTA, CDR2 FQGNSA. CDR3 length: 13 residues. Trimming cost V 5 bases and J 6 bases, with 13 bases left between them. The CDR3 protein is CASSGGAVDGYTF. CDR3 nucleotides: TGTGCCAGCAGCGGAGGGGCAGTGGATGGCTACACCTTC. Complete variable domain (other parts from reference TRBV7-2 and TRBJ1-2): GAGVSQSPSNKVTEKGKDVELRCDPISGHTALYWYRQSLGQGLEFLIYFQGNSAPDKSGLPSDRFSAERTGGSVSTLTIQRTQQEDSAVYLCASSGGAVDGYTFGSGTRLTVV.

This clone was observed a few times. V and J are TRBV10-3 and TRBJ2-7, with a tentative D call TRBD1 (7 bases). Trimming stripped 5 bases from V and 3 bases from J, with 8 bases between. The germline CDR1 and CDR2 sequences are ENHRY and SYGVKD. The CDR3 length is 12 residues. The CDR3 DNA sequence: TGTGCCATCAGTCAGGGGGGCTACGAGCAGTACGTC. It is translated as CAISQGGYEQYV.

This clone has only a few counts. J is TRBJ1-2 and V is TRBV5-1; D unclear. Germline CDR1 reads SGHRS; CDR2 reads YFSETQ. V was trimmed by 0 bases and J by 8 bases, leaving 8 bases between them. The CDR3 is 12 amino acids. CDR3 in DNA: TGCGCCAGCAGCTTGGCCGGAGGGGGCTACACCTTC. Translated: CASSLAGGGYTF.

This clone was seen more than once but under ten times. CDR3 loop: CSVEAGNYGYTF. CDR3 coding DNA: TGCAGCGTTGAAGCGGGGAACTATGGCTACACCTTC. The chain combines TRBV29-1 with TRBJ1-2; D not resolved. The germline V and J ends were trimmed by 1 base and 2 bases, with 5 bases remaining between them. The CDR3 contains 12 residues. The germline V gene has CDR1 SQVTM and CDR2 ANQGSEA.

A few counts support this clone. The genes are TRBV6-1 and TRBJ2-3; 7 bases align to TRBD1. Germline V gene lookup returns CDR1 MNHNS and CDR2 SASEGT. The junction had 6 bases not matched to a gene; V was cut back by 5 bases and J by 1 base. The CDR3 consists of 15 residues. CDR3: CASSLQGSGTDTQYF. The CDR3 DNA follows: TGTGCCAGCAGTTTACAGGGGTCCGGCACAGATACGCAGTATTTT.

This clone was observed a handful of times. The CDR3 DNA sequence: TGTGCCAGCAGCTTAGGCGCGAATCGGGGAGGTACGCAGTATTTT. Its translation: CASSLGANRGGTQYF. The J gene is TRBJ2-3, the V gene TRBV11-2, with a weak D call TRBD2 (6 bases). Per the germline V gene, CDR1 is SGHAT and CDR2 is FQNNGV. The CDR3 has 15 residues. Trimming shortened V by 1 base and J by 8 bases, and 16 bases separated the two germline ends.

The chain is built from TRBV19 and TRBJ1-1, with no clear D. The length of the CDR3 is 14 residues. V was cut by 4 bases and J by 0 bases, with 9 bases left in between. Germline V gene sequence: CDR1 LNHDA, CDR2 SQIVND (reference sequence). The CDR3 loop is CASSTQNLNTEAFF. The CDR3, as DNA: TGTGCCAGTAGTACCCAGAACCTGAACACTGAAGCTTTCTTT. The variable domain in full, with the rest retrieved from reference TRBV19 and TRBJ1-1, is DGGITQSPKYLFRKEGQNVTLSCEQNLNHDAMYWYRQDPGQGLRLIYYSQIVNDFQKGDIAEGYSVSREKKESFPLTVTSAQKNPTAFYLCASSTQNLNTEAFFGQGTRLTVV.

V usage is TRBV7-8 and J usage is TRBJ2-3; D unclear. Trimming took 1 base from V and 0 from J, leaving 5 bases between them. The germline CDR1 and CDR2 sequences are SGHVS and FQNEAQ. The CDR3 has 14 amino acids. The CDR3 DNA follows: TGTGCCAGCAGCTTAGTAACCAGCACAGATACGCAGTATTTT. This encodes CASSLVTSTDTQYF.

The chain recombines TRBV5-4 with TRBJ2-7, with 9 bases lining up with TRBD2. Germline V lookup: CDR1 SGHNT, CDR2 YYREEE (reference sequence). The CDR3 runs 18 residues. V gave up 0 bases and J gave up 1 base; unmatched junction bases: 11. The CDR3 DNA reads as TGTGCCAGCAGCTTGGAGCCCTCTCTAGCGGGGAGTTCCTACGAGCAGTACTTC. This translates into CASSLEPSLAGSSYEQYF.

This clone was seen a few times. This sequence joins TRBV7-9 and TRBJ1-5; 9 bases align to TRBD1. The length of the CDR3 is 17 residues. J was trimmed by 5 bases and V by 1 base; bases with no gene match: 9. Germline V gene lookup returns CDR1 SEHNR and CDR2 FQNEAQ (reference sequence). This chain's CDR3 is CASSLEGTGLTDQPQHF. The CDR3 bases are TGTGCCAGCAGCTTAGAAGGGACAGGGTTAACGGATCAGCCCCAGCATTTT. The whole variable domain, filled in from reference TRBV7-9 and TRBJ1-5, reads DTGVSQNPRHKITKRGQNVTFRCDPISEHNRLYWYRQTLGQGPEFLTYFQNEAQLEKSRLLSDRFSAERPKGSFSTLEIQRTEQGDSAMYLCASSLEGTGLTDQPQHFGDGTRLSIL.

This clone has only a few counts. This chain uses TRBV29-1 with TRBJ2-2; possibly TRBD1 for D (5 bases). Trimming cost V 5 bases and J 2 bases, with 12 bases left between them. The germline gives CDR1 SQVTM, CDR2 ANQGSEA. This CDR3 contains 14 residues. As DNA, the CDR3 is TGCAGCGTTAGTTGGGGCCTTAACACCGGGGAGCTGTTTTTT. Its protein is CSVSWGLNTGELFF.

This clone was counted between two and nine times. This chain connects TRBV7-8 to TRBJ2-1; 10 bases are a match to TRBD1. Per germline, CDR1 SGHVS and CDR2 FQNEAQ. The CDR3 loop spans 13 amino acids. The trim removed 3 bases at V and 9 bases at J, leaving 2 bases unmatched. Here the CDR3 DNA reads TGTGCCAGCAGCTTGACAGGGGGCTTTGAGCAGTTCTTC. This sequence encodes CASSLTGGFEQFF.

There are a few counts of this clone. The gene calls are TRBV4-3 and TRBJ1-2; D remains unclear. The CDR3 totals 14 residues. Germline-derived CDR1 and CDR2 are LGHNA and YSLEER. Trimming removed 0 bases from V and 1 base from J, with 6 bases in between. The CDR3 here is CASSQEPINYGYTF. CDR3 nucleotides: TGCGCCAGCAGCCAAGAACCCATTAACTATGGCTACACCTTC.

The genes are TRBV10-3 and TRBJ1-3; D unresolved. The CDR3 has 13 residues. V gave up 2 bases and J gave up 4 bases, with 6 bases separating them. Germline V gene sequence: CDR1 ENHRY, CDR2 SYGVKD. Here the CDR3 DNA reads TGTGCCATCAGTGAGGGGTCCGGAAACACCATATATTTT. Protein sequence: CAISEGSGNTIYF.

This chain links TRBV6-5 with TRBJ1-2; 8 positions match TRBD1. The CDR3 has 14 residues. Germline assignment: CDR1 MNHEY and CDR2 SVGAGI. The V and J ends lost 5 bases and 7 bases, in that order; junction bases with no gene match: 9. CDR3 sequence (DNA): TGTGCCAGCAGTCGGGGGACAGGTCTTCGTGGCTACACCTTC. This gives the protein CASSRGTGLRGYTF.

This clone was seen a handful of times. The J gene is TRBJ2-2, the V gene TRBV11-3, with a tentative D call TRBD2 (7 bases). Trimming removed 4 bases from V and 4 bases from J, with 16 bases in between. Per germline, CDR1 SGHNT and CDR2 YENEEA. This CDR3 region has 16 residues. The CDR3 coding sequence is TGTGCCAGCAGCTCCCTCCGGGGGGCGGGCACCGGGGAGCTGTTTTTT. This gives the protein CASSSLRGAGTGELFF.

J is TRBJ1-2 and V is TRBV6-6, with a tentative D call TRBD1 (5 bases). CDR3 size: 13 residues. V was trimmed by 6 bases and J by 3 bases, leaving 11 bases between them. Per germline, CDR1 MNHNY and CDR2 SVGAGI (reference sequence). CDR3 DNA: TGTGCCAGCAGACCGGACACGGACTATGGCTACACCTTC. It is translated as CASRPDTDYGYTF.